This TCR beta chain originates from a study of blood T cell repertoires in COVID-19. Study background: Acute-phase and convalescent COVID-19 samples originated in the United States, Italy and Spain.

This clone is a singleton in its sample. In the source study's methods: Scientists estimated how many nucleated cells there were by amplifying reference gene primers. Sequencing was performed with immunoSEQ multiplex PCR; in TCRdb, only in-frame clones are kept and a portion is missing. The V and J calls and the clone size are those of that table, but D and trimming were determined from the DNA. In the table there are tens of thousands of clones, roughly nine tenths of which are singletons. Germline V gives CDR1 KGHSH, CDR2 LQKENI. The CDR3 has 15 residues. V was cut by 5 bases and J by 4 bases, with 16 bases left in between.

The chain is built from TRBV18 and TRBJ2-3, with D possibly being TRBD1 (5 bases). The sequencing sample was made of peripheral blood. The clonotype originates from a human donor in a cohort sampled during active COVID-19. For the CDR3, the DNA is TGTGCCAGCTCAAGTCCAACCCAGGGTGCAGATACGCAGTATTTT. Its protein product is CASSSPTQGADTQYF.